Listed below are T cell receptor beta chains from one sample, sequenced in a study of blood T cell repertoires in COVID-19. TCRdb keeps only in-frame clones here, not all; method: immunoSEQ multiplex PCR. The sample lists over 85,000 clones, roughly 82% seen once, with approximately 15% in the top ten. The sequencing sample was made of peripheral blood. The receptors originated from a woman aged 60 to 75 with acute or convalescent COVID-19. Both conserved end residues are part of each CDR3. A D gene is named only where the DNA matches it firmly. Some rows have no size entry. The others give once, few or many, or a class for an expanded clone.

v_gene	abundance	j_gene	d_gene	CDR3nt	CDR3aa
TRBV11-3	.	TRBJ1-2	.	TGTGCCAGCAGCTTAGGCAGGATCGCTGGGGGCTACACCTTC	CASSLGRIAGGYTF
TRBV7-9	.	TRBJ2-3	.	TGTGCCAGCAGCTTAGCTTACTCGACAGATACGCAGTATTTT	CASSLAYSTDTQYF
TRBV6-1	.	TRBJ1-2	.	TGTGCCAGCAGTGAACCCCCCACTCCGGTCTTC	CASSEPPTPVF
TRBV7-9	.	TRBJ2-1	TRBD1	TGTGCCAGCAGCCCAAAGGGGGCAGGATCCCCGGTTTACAATGAGCAGTTCTTC	CASSPKGAGSPVYNEQFF
TRBV19	.	TRBJ2-5	.	TGTGCCAGTAGTGGCCTTCAGGGGTCGTACCAAGAGACCCAGTACTTC	CASSGLQGSYQETQYF
TRBV6-6	.	TRBJ1-2	.	TGTGCCAGCAGCTCCGGGACACCCTATGGCTACACCTTC	CASSSGTPYGYTF
TRBV5-6	.	TRBJ2-5	.	TGTGCCAGCAGAAGGGACTTCCAAGAGACCCAGTACTTC	CASRRDFQETQYF
TRBV6-2/TRBV6-3	.	TRBJ1-1	TRBD1	TGTGCCAGCAGTACCCGGACAGGACGGGCTTTCTTT	CASSTRTGRAFF
TRBV29-1	.	TRBJ2-7	.	TGCAGCGGTGGGGGCAGGGGAGATTACGAGCAGTACTTC	CSGGGRGDYEQYF
TRBV24-1	.	TRBJ2-7	.	TGTGCCACCAGTGATTTCCTCCTCTTCGCAGGACACTCCTACGAGCAGTACTTC	CATSDFLLFAGHSYEQYF
TRBV11-2	.	TRBJ2-3	TRBD1	TGTGCCAGCAGCTCCCGGGACAGGGGGCGGGGGGTCACAGATACGCAGTATTTT	CASSSRDRGRGVTDTQYF
TRBV4-1	.	TRBJ1-2	TRBD1	TGCGCCAGCAGCCAAACAGGGACAGTTGGTTATGGCTACACCTTC	CASSQTGTVGYGYTF
TRBV2	few	TRBJ2-7	.	TGTGCCAGCGTCAGGGCGCCAAGCTACGAGCAGTACTTC	CASVRAPSYEQYF
TRBV30	.	TRBJ2-1	.	TGTGCCTGGAGGGACCGGACAGTCAACAATGAGCAGTTCTTC	CAWRDRTVNNEQFF
TRBV19	.	TRBJ2-1	.	TGTGCCAGTAGTATTTTTGGGGGACTGGCACACAATGAGCAGTTCTTC	CASSIFGGLAHNEQFF
TRBV2	.	TRBJ2-3	.	TGTGCCAGCAAGTTAGCTAGCACAGATACGCAGTATTTT	CASKLASTDTQYF
TRBV29-1	once	TRBJ1-2	.	TGCAGCGTCAGAAATTACAGGACAGAAAACTATGGCTACACCTTC	CSVRNYRTENYGYTF
TRBV5-1	few	TRBJ1-2	.	TGCGCCAGCAGCTTCGTGGCTGGCGGCTACTATGGCTACACCTTC	CASSFVAGGYYGYTF
TRBV4-2	.	TRBJ1-1	.	TGTGCCAGCAGCCAAGATCGTACAGAAGCTTTCTTT	CASSQDRTEAFF
TRBV4-2	few	TRBJ2-1	TRBD2	TGTGCCAGCAGCCTAGAGCGGGATTTGCCCTACAATGAGCAGTTCTTC	CASSLERDLPYNEQFF
TRBV11-3	.	TRBJ1-3	.	TGTGCCAGCAGCCCGACCGGGACATCTGGAAACACCATATATTTT	CASSPTGTSGNTIYF
TRBV9	.	TRBJ2-7	.	TGTGCCAGCAGCGAACTGGGGGGGCCCCAGTACTTC	CASSELGGPQYF
TRBV5-4	once	TRBJ2-2	TRBD1	TGTGCCAGCAGCTCTCGACAGGGTATGAACACCGGGGAGCTGTTTTTT	CASSSRQGMNTGELFF
TRBV7-9	few	TRBJ2-1	TRBD1	TGTGCCAGCAGACCGGACAGGGGGCTCCCCTCCTACAATGAGCAGTTCTTC	CASRPDRGLPSYNEQFF
TRBV6-2/TRBV6-3	.	TRBJ2-1	TRBD2	TGTGCCAGCAGCCTCGGGGGGTCGCCCTACAATGAGCAGTTCTTC	CASSLGGSPYNEQFF
TRBV4-1	.	TRBJ1-6	.	TGCGCCAGCAGCCAAGGTGCAGGGGACAATTCACCCCTCCACTTT	CASSQGAGDNSPLHF
TRBV7-7	.	TRBJ1-5	.	TGTGCTAGCAGCCCAGGGCGGTTTCAGCCCCAGCATTTT	CASSPGRFQPQHF
TRBV9	once	TRBJ2-1	TRBD1	TGTGCCAGCAGCGTAGAGGGGACAGGGTTAAACAATGAGCAGTTCTTC	CASSVEGTGLNNEQFF
TRBV4-3	.	TRBJ2-7	TRBD1	TGCGCCAGCAGCCAAGAAGGGCAGGGGGCCTACGAGCAGTACTTC	CASSQEGQGAYEQYF
TRBV7-2	.	TRBJ2-7	TRBD2	TGTGCCAGCAGCTTAGGGTCTAGCGGGGGGGAGTTCGAGCAGTACTTC	CASSLGSSGGEFEQYF
TRBV30	few	TRBJ2-5	.	TGTGCCTGGAGCCTGGTGCGGGGGCCAGGGGAGACCCAGTACTTC	CAWSLVRGPGETQYF
TRBV27	few	TRBJ2-6	TRBD2	TGTGCCAGCAGTTTAGCCCCGTGGGGAGGGAGGGCGTCTGGGGCCAACGTCCTGACTTTC	CASSLAPWGGRASGANVLTF
TRBV6-5	.	TRBJ2-5	.	TGTGCCAGCATTGGGGGCTTTGAGACCCAGTACTTC	CASIGGFETQYF
TRBV7-6	.	TRBJ1-1	.	TGTGCCAGCAGCTTAGGGCCCAGGGCGAGTGAAGCTTTCTTT	CASSLGPRASEAFF
TRBV2	.	TRBJ2-1	.	TGTGCCAGCAGTGAGTGGCAGGTCAATGAGCAGTTCTTC	CASSEWQVNEQFF
TRBV11-2	.	TRBJ1-3	TRBD1	TGTGCCAGCAGCTTAGCTGGACAGGCTGGAAACACCATATATTTT	CASSLAGQAGNTIYF
TRBV11-2	.	TRBJ2-7	.	TGTGCCAGCAGCTTGGGCCCTAACTACGAGCAGTACTTC	CASSLGPNYEQYF
TRBV2	.	TRBJ2-3	TRBD2	TGTGCCAGTCGCCTAGCGGGGGGGACTAGCACAGATGCGCAGTATTTT	CASRLAGGTSTDAQYF
TRBV19	.	TRBJ1-1	.	TGTGCCACCCCCCGGAGGCCTGGGAGTACGGAAGCTTTCTTT	CATPRRPGSTEAFF
TRBV7-3	.	TRBJ1-4	.	TGTGCCAGCAGCCCAGGACGGAGGAATGAAAAACTGTTTTTT	CASSPGRRNEKLFF
TRBV15	.	TRBJ1-2	TRBD1	TGTGCCACCAGCAGAGAAGGACAGGGGGGTAGGAACTATGGCTACACCTTC	CATSREGQGGRNYGYTF
TRBV4-1	few	TRBJ2-2	.	TGCGCCAGCAGCCAAGAGGCAGGGCCCACCGGGGAGCTGTTTTTT	CASSQEAGPTGELFF
TRBV6-2/TRBV6-3	few	TRBJ1-1	TRBD1	TGTGCCAGCAGCCCTCCGGACAGGGGAGCTTTCTTT	CASSPPDRGAFF